This T cell receptor beta chain originates from a study of CD8 T cells in Susac syndrome. This CDR3 is built from 16 residues. Trimming pared 0 bases from V and 3 bases from J, leaving 11 bases between. CDR1 and CDR2 from the germline V gene are LGHDT and YNNKEL (reference sequence). It was with random hexamers that roughly 0.45 to 1 ug RNA was reverse transcribed. By means of immunoSEQ multiplex PCR, TCR beta CDR3 spanning 54 Vbeta and 13 Jbeta underwent amplification. One entry per CDR3 protein results from TCRdb running MiXCR on the immunoSEQ multiplex PCR reads. The table has over 100,000 distinct CDR3 sequences, around 96% seen once.

The sequencing input was CD4+ T cells from PBMCs. This receptor was identified in a human donor with Susac syndrome. The rearrangement joins TRBV3-1 to TRBJ1-4, with D possibly matching TRBD1 (5 bases). CDR3 DNA sequence: TGTGCCAGCAGCCAAGATCCAGGGCGGGCTAATGAAAAACTGTTTTTT. Translating gives CASSQDPGRANEKLFF.